Listed here are 20 T cell receptor beta chains from one sample, sequenced in a study of shared clonotypes between healthy human individuals. Repertoires were generated with immunoSEQ multiplex PCR, while TCRdb's copy carries only in-frame clones and drops some. Of approximately 340,000 clones in the sample, around 72% were seen once. Sequences were obtained from memory CD4+ T cells sorted from blood. Subset reported: CD45RA-negative fraction. The source of these receptors is a young man in good health.

This clone showed up many times. This chain connects TRBV11-3 to TRBJ2-7, with 9 bases fitting TRBD1. V shed 5 bases and J 5 bases; nucleotides not matched to a gene: 10. Per the germline V gene, CDR1 is SGHNT and CDR2 is YENEEA. This CDR3 is 15 amino acids long. CDR3 nucleotide sequence: TGTGCCAGCAGCCCACAGGGGGCGGACAACCACGAGCAGTACTTC. Amino acid sequence: CASSPQGADNHEQYF.

The V and J genes are TRBV5-1 and TRBJ2-2, with 9 bases that match TRBD1. Trimming removed 4 bases from V and 5 bases from J; junction bases left unmatched: 9. There are 16 residues in the CDR3. Germline V lookup: CDR1 SGHRS, CDR2 YFSETQ. The CDR3 region is CASSPIVGQGTGELFF. The CDR3 DNA sequence: TGCGCCAGCAGCCCGATAGTTGGACAGGGGACCGGGGAGCTGTTTTTT.

The chain recombines TRBV11-1 with TRBJ2-3; 10 bases match TRBD1. Germline assignment: CDR1 SGHAT and CDR2 FQDESV (reference sequence). The CDR3 has 16 residues. J was trimmed by 2 bases and V by 1 base; bases with no gene match: 3. This CDR3 is CASSLGQGAVTDTQYF. CDR3 DNA: TGTGCCAGCAGCTTAGGACAGGGGGCAGTCACAGATACGCAGTATTTT.

This sequence joins TRBV6-6 and TRBJ2-7; D might be TRBD1 (6 bases). Germline CDR1 and CDR2: MNHNY and SVGAGI (reference sequence). Between the trimmed V and J ends, which lost 6 bases and 2 bases, there was a span of 14 bases. This CDR3 is built from 14 residues. CDR3 region: CASRPGQLAYEQYF. CDR3 DNA sequence: TGTGCCAGCAGACCCGGACAGTTAGCCTACGAGCAGTACTTC.

The chain uses TRBV9 and TRBJ2-1; a weak D match, TRBD2 (5 bases). Germline loops: CDR1 SGDLS, CDR2 YYNGEE. Trimming left V 2 bases short and J 4 bases short, with 16 bases between. This CDR3 contains 16 residues. CDR3 in DNA: TGTGCCAGCAGCGTTAGCAGCGGTCTTGGGTACAATGAGCAGTTCTTC. Encoded protein: CASSVSSGLGYNEQFF.

To note about this clone: A much larger clone sits a single nucleotide away, making a read error possible. Other nucleotide sequences in the sample specify the same CDR3. The CDR3 nucleotides read TGTGCCAGCAGCCCCCCAGCCGGGGAGCTGTTTTTT. Protein sequence: CASSPPAGELFF. The V call is TRBV7-2, the J call TRBJ2-2; no firm D call. The CDR3 is 12 amino acids. Germline CDR1 reads SGHTA; CDR2 reads FQGNSA. V was trimmed by 5 bases and J by 6 bases, leaving 7 bases between them. The full variable domain, with the rest looked up from reference TRBV7-2 and TRBJ2-2, is GAGVSQSPSNKVTEKGKDVELRCDPISGHTALYWYRQSLGQGLEFLIYFQGNSAPDKSGLPSDRFSAERTGGSVSTLTIQRTQQEDSAVYLCASSPPAGELFFGEGSRLTVL.

The chain carries TRBV4-3 and TRBJ2-1; 11 nucleotides match TRBD2. V lost 4 bases, J lost 2 bases, and 7 bases stayed unmatched. Germline values: CDR1 LGHNA, CDR2 YSLEER. This CDR3 is 17 amino acids long. The CDR3 nucleotides read TGCGCCAGCAGCCCCCGACTAGCGGGGACTACCTACAATGAGCAGTTCTTC. This codes for CASSPRLAGTTYNEQFF.

This clone has only one observation. The V gene is TRBV7-2, the J gene TRBJ1-1; tentatively, D is TRBD1 (5 bases). CDR1 is SGHTA, CDR2 FQGNSA, per germline. Trimming removed 5 bases at V and 6 bases at J, with 22 bases between. The CDR3 sequence is 16 residues long. In nucleotides, the CDR3 is TGTGCCAGCAGCCCCCGGACACGGTGGGGTATGTCTGAAGCTTTCTTT. Protein sequence: CASSPRTRWGMSEAFF.

The chain links TRBV4-1 to TRBJ1-1; tentative D call: TRBD1 (6 bases). Germline V gene data show CDR1 as MGHRA and CDR2 as YSYEKL. The CDR3 extends over 15 amino acids. V was shortened by 0 bases and J by 6 bases, with 14 bases between the two germline ends. The CDR3 spells CASSQDGRGSPEAFF. For the CDR3, the DNA is TGCGCCAGCAGCCAAGATGGCAGGGGAAGCCCTGAAGCTTTCTTT.

This clone has just a few counts. V and J are TRBV10-2 and TRBJ1-1, with D possibly matching TRBD1 (5 bases). Looked up from germline, CDR1 is WSHSY and CDR2 is SAAADI. CDR3 length: 18 residues. V lost 4 bases, J lost 1 base, and 22 bases lay in between. The CDR3 DNA follows: TGCGCCAGCAGTGTGGGAAGGAGGGGTTTTCCTGCGAACACTGAAGCTTTCTTT. Translated: CASSVGRRGFPANTEAFF.

The table lists this clone with a few counts. The V call is TRBV9, the J call TRBJ2-7, with a possible D match to TRBD1 (6 bases). V gave up 4 bases and J gave up 2 bases, with 13 bases separating them. Germline loops: CDR1 SGDLS, CDR2 YYNGEE. The CDR3 runs to 14 residues. The DNA for the CDR3 is TGTGCCAGCAGCCCCCGGGACATAGCCTACGAGCAGTACTTC. Translation gives CASSPRDIAYEQYF.

V gene TRBV30 combines with J gene TRBJ2-3; 7 bases are a match to TRBD1. V gave up 1 base and J gave up 1 base; unmatched junction bases: 11. Germline CDR1 GTSNPN, CDR2 SVGIG (reference sequence). The CDR3 spans 17 residues. CDR3 sequence: CAWSAPPRQGGTDTQYF. The CDR3 bases are TGTGCCTGGAGTGCCCCACCTCGACAGGGTGGCACAGATACGCAGTATTTT. Drawing the rest from reference TRBV30 and TRBJ2-3, the complete variable domain is SQTIHQWPATLVQPVGSPLSLECTVEGTSNPNLYWYRQAAGRGLQLLFYSVGIGQISSEVPQNLSASRPQDRQFILSSKKLLLSDSGFYLCAWSAPPRQGGTDTQYFGPGTRLTVL.

The rearrangement links TRBV7-8 to TRBJ1-2, with D possibly TRBD1 on 5 matching bases. The CDR3 contains 15 residues. CDR1 SGHVS and CDR2 FQNEAQ come from the germline V gene. V was cut by 0 bases and J by 4 bases, with 12 bases left in between. The CDR3 DNA reads TGTGCCAGCAGCTTAGCGGGGGGGGTGGCCTATGGCTACACCTTC. Its translation: CASSLAGGVAYGYTF.

This chain's CDR3 is CASVEGRSDNEQFF. CDR3 DNA: TGTGCCAGCGTGGAGGGACGGTCCGACAATGAGCAGTTCTTC. The genes are TRBV2 and TRBJ2-1; perhaps TRBD2 as D (6 bases). V lost 8 bases and J 5 bases, leaving 16 bases between the germline ends. This CDR3 spans 14 amino acids. CDR1 is SNHLY and CDR2 is FYNNEI in the germline V gene.

This sequence joins TRBV27 and TRBJ1-5; possible D gene TRBD1, 6 bases. CDR3 length: 15 residues. With 4 bases removed from V and 0 bases from J, the gap between germline ends came to 10 bases. Germline lookup yields CDR1 MNHEY and CDR2 SMNVEV (reference sequence). The CDR3 sequence: CASSSRGASNQPQHF. CDR3 bases: TGTGCCAGCAGTTCGCGGGGGGCTAGCAATCAGCCCCAGCATTTT.

The chain couples TRBV2 to TRBJ2-7; 9 bases map to TRBD1. Germline lookup yields CDR1 SNHLY and CDR2 FYNNEI. The length of the CDR3 is 14 residues. The V gene end was trimmed by 5 bases and the J gene end by 7 bases; junction bases not matched to a gene: 9. The CDR3 sequence is CASSRDREVVEQYF. DNA for the CDR3: TGTGCCAGCAGTAGGGACAGGGAGGTGGTTGAGCAGTACTTC.

J is TRBJ2-7 and V is TRBV30, with 14 bases identical to TRBD2. The CDR3 runs to 15 residues. Trimming at V came to 3 bases and at J to 8 bases, leaving 9 bases not matched to a gene. Germline V gene sequence: CDR1 GTSNPN, CDR2 SVGIG (reference sequence). The CDR3: CAWRGLAGVSKKQYF. As DNA, the CDR3 is TGTGCCTGGAGGGGACTAGCGGGAGTTAGTAAGAAGCAGTACTTC.

V gene TRBV6-5 combines with J gene TRBJ2-6; a weak D match, TRBD1 (6 bases). This CDR3 comprises 16 residues. V gave up 4 bases and J gave up 2 bases, with 12 bases separating them. Looked up from germline, CDR1 is MNHEY and CDR2 is SVGAGI. This CDR3 reads CASSFNQGTGANVLTF. The CDR3 DNA reads TGTGCCAGCAGTTTCAACCAGGGGACTGGGGCCAACGTCCTGACTTTC.

The chain recombines TRBV6-1 with TRBJ1-5, with D unresolved. Trimming cost V 6 bases and J 4 bases, with 10 bases left between them. Germline CDR1 is MNHNS and CDR2 is SASEGT. The CDR3 is 13 amino acids. The CDR3 spells CASSEGRNQPQHF. CDR3 bases: TGTGCCAGCAGCGAGGGTCGGAATCAGCCCCAGCATTTT.

This clone was seen once. The V gene is TRBV5-1, the J gene TRBJ2-7, with D perhaps matching TRBD1 (6 bases). The CDR3 is 11 amino acids. Germline CDR1 SGHRS, CDR2 YFSETQ. Trimming cost V 4 bases and J 4 bases, with 6 bases left between them. The CDR3 reads CASSQGYEQYF. CDR3 in DNA: TGCGCCAGCAGCCAGGGGTACGAGCAGTACTTC.